This T cell receptor (beta chain) came from a study of blood T cell repertoires in COVID-19. Study information: Whether acute or convalescent, the COVID-19 samples came from the United States, Italy and Spain. PBMCs, B-cell-depleted T cells, or T cells provided the cDNA or gDNA that made up the material.

V lost 5 bases and J lost 7, with 11 bases in between. CDR3 length: 12 amino acids. CDR1 and CDR2 (germline): PRHDT, FYEKMQ (reference sequence). Method: immunoSEQ multiplex PCR; TCRdb's copy keeps in-frame clones and lacks some. Of fewer than 70,000 clones listed, more than 60% are singletons. The sequenced material came from peripheral blood. The TCR was taken from a human donor in a cohort sampled during active COVID-19. The chain employs TRBV13 and TRBJ1-1, with a possible D match to TRBD1 (5 bases). The CDR3 spells CASSKTDDEAFF. CDR3 DNA: TGTGCCAGCAGCAAGACAGATGATGAAGCTTTCTTT. Full variable domain (missing parts from reference TRBV13 and TRBJ1-1): AAGVIQSPRHLIKEKRETATLKCYPIPRHDTVYWYQQGPGQDPQFLISFYEKMQSDKGSIPDRFSAQQFSDYHSELNMSSLELGDSALYFCASSKTDDEAFFGQGTRLTVV.